This T cell receptor (beta chain) was sequenced during a study of fetal regulatory T cell absence and autoimmunity. Study-level findings and limits: Pancreas and cord blood did not differ much in TRB family usage.

This CDR3 is 15 amino acids long. The V and J ends lost 0 bases and 3 bases, in that order; junction bases with no gene match: 6. Germline V lookup: CDR1 GTSNPN, CDR2 SVGIG (reference sequence). Notes on this clone: Its target is not known.

Produced via immunoSEQ multiplex PCR; TCRdb's table is partial and in-frame only. This sample has some 50,000 clones; roughly 80% occur once, and the top ten carry roughly 0.37%. Sequenced: cord blood. This sequence joins TRBV30 and TRBJ1-1, with 8 bases lining up with TRBD1. The receptor was derived from a newborn boy with IPEX syndrome. As DNA, the CDR3 is TGTGCCTGGAGTGTACGGACAGGGTCGTACACTGAAGCTTTCTTT. Its translation: CAWSVRTGSYTEAFF.